The 30 T cell receptor gamma chains listed next were all sequenced from one sample in a study of gamma-delta chains in newborns, infants, children. TCRdb made new clone calls on the reads using CATT. The data show about 1,200 gamma-chain clones, approximately 56% seen once. The sequenced sample consisted of blood. These receptor sequences come from a child who was a newborn, infant or young child, either healthy, febrile or measles-vaccinated (not recorded which).

The V gene is TRGV8; the J gene was not called. Germline V CDR1 and CDR2: VENAVY, YDSYNSRV. The CDR3 length is 13 residues. The CDR3: CATWDTTNYKRLF. The CDR3 DNA sequence: TGTGCCACCTGGGATACCACTAATTATAAGAGACTCTTT.

This clone appeared a few times. This chain connects TRGV8 to TRGJ1 or TRGJ2. V was pared by 3 bases and J by 7 bases, with 3 bases of the junction left unmatched. Germline V lookup: CDR1 VENAVY, CDR2 YDSYNSRV. CDR3 length: 11 residues. The chain's CDR3 is CATWDCYKKLF. The CDR3 DNA sequence: TGTGCCACCTGGGATTGCTATAAGAAACTCTTT.

A word on this clone: An end of the junction does not agree with germline; a read error may underlie this. This same CDR3 is encoded by further DNA sequences in the sample. The CDR3 here is CALWPSYYKKLF. CDR3 nucleotide sequence: TGTGCCCTGTGGCCGTCTTATTATAAGAAACTCTTT. The chain recombines TRGV9 with TRGJ1 or TRGJ2. TCRdb offers no J gene call, so here the DNA was matched to germline to obtain one. The length of the CDR3 is 12 residues. The germline CDR1 and CDR2 sequences are GITISATS and ISYDGTV (reference sequence).

This clone was seen only once. Being one base from a much bigger clone, this may be a read error. Additional DNA sequences in this sample encode the identical CDR3. The J gene is uncalled and the V gene is TRGV4. CDR1 is EGSTGY, CDR2 YDSYTSSV, per germline. CDR3 size: 14 residues. The CDR3 sequence is CATWDADLYYKKLF. Here the CDR3 DNA reads TGTGCCACCTGGGATGCGGATTTATATTATAAGAAACTCTTC.

Regarding this clone: Being one base from a much bigger clone, this may be a read error. This sequence joins TRGV2 and TRGJP2. Matching the DNA to germline supplied the J gene, which TCRdb does not give. The V gene's germline CDR1 is EGSNGY and CDR2 YDSYNSKV. The CDR3 is 12 amino acids. The CDR3 reads CATWDGDWIKTF. The CDR3 DNA is TGCGCCACCTGGGACGGAGATTGGATCAAGACGTTT.

Comment on this clone: The sample holds other DNA sequences that translate to the same CDR3. The V gene is listed as TRGV4; no J gene was called. Germline V gene data show CDR1 as EGSTGY and CDR2 as YDSYTSSV. This CDR3 comprises 13 residues. The chain's CDR3 is CATWDFLYYKKLF. The CDR3 DNA sequence: TGTGCCACCTGGGATTTTCTTTATTATAAGAAACTCTTC.

In regard to this clone: One junction end disagrees with the germline gene, perhaps due to a read error. The chain joins TRGV4 to TRGJ1 or TRGJ2. The J gene, missing from TCRdb, was assigned here through DNA to germline matching. Germline V CDR1 and CDR2: EGSTGY, YDSYTSSV. This CDR3 has 11 amino acids. CDR3 protein: CASWDGQKKLF. The CDR3 nucleotides read TGTGCCAGCTGGGATGGGCAGAAGAAACTCTTT.

By its share, this clone is large. The chain recombines TRGV5 with TRGJ1 or TRGJ2. Because TCRdb records no J gene, it was assigned here through a match of the DNA to germline. The germline V gene has CDR1 VINAFY and CDR2 YDVSNSKD. The CDR3 spans 13 residues. The V and J ends lost 0 bases and 7 bases, in that order; junction bases with no gene match: 6. For the CDR3, the DNA is TGTGCCACCTGGGACAGGCCGGGCTATAAGAAACTCTTT. Protein: CATWDRPGYKKLF.

By sample fraction, this clone is large. This chain joins TRGV8 and TRGJ1 or TRGJ2. This CDR3 comprises 11 residues. CDR1 is VENAVY, CDR2 YDSYNSRV, per germline. The trim removed 4 bases at V and 4 bases at J, leaving 1 base unmatched. CDR3 coding DNA: TGTGCCACCTGGGAGTATTATAAGAAACTCTTT. This encodes CATWEYYKKLF.

This chain uses TRGV4 with TRGJ1 or TRGJ2. The J gene, left out of TCRdb, was set here by checking the DNA against germline. This CDR3 region has 15 residues. The trim removed 1 base at V and 3 bases at J, leaving 9 bases unmatched. Germline CDR1 is EGSTGY and CDR2 is YDSYTSSV. Written as DNA, the CDR3 is TGTGCCACCTGGGATGGAGGCCACGCTTATTATAAGAAACTCTTT. Its protein product is CATWDGGHAYYKKLF.

This clone rates as large (0.1 to 1%). J is TRGJ1 or TRGJ2 and V is TRGV4. TCRdb carries no J gene annotation; the J gene was assigned here by matching the DNA with germline. CDR1 and CDR2 from the germline V gene are EGSTGY and YDSYTSSV. J gave up 7 bases and V 3 bases, and 6 bases lay outside the gene matches. CDR3 length: 12 residues. Here the CDR3 reads CATWDMCYKKLF. CDR3 nucleotides: TGTGCCACCTGGGATATGTGCTATAAGAAACTCTTT.

This clone showed up just a few times. J is TRGJ1 or TRGJ2 and V is TRGV4. The J gene comes from matching the DNA to germline here; TCRdb lacks it. V lost 3 bases to trimming and J lost 7 bases; unmatched junction nucleotides: 0. The CDR3 has 10 amino acids. Per germline, CDR1 EGSTGY and CDR2 YDSYTSSV. The CDR3 region has the DNA TGTGCCACCTGGGATTATAAGAAACTCTTT. It translates to CATWDYKKLF.

This chain links TRGV4 with TRGJ1 or TRGJ2. This CDR3 is built from 13 residues. Germline CDR1 and CDR2: EGSTGY and YDSYTSSV. V dropped 2 bases and J dropped 0; count of bases not matched to a gene: 1. The CDR3 sequence: CATWDANYYKKLF. DNA of the CDR3: TGTGCCACCTGGGATGCGAATTATTATAAGAAACTCTTT.

This clone has only one observation. A clone one base away is much larger, so this may be a read error. This sample includes further DNA sequences coding for the same CDR3. J is TRGJ1 or TRGJ2 and V is TRGV3. TCRdb supplies no J gene; here it was assigned by aligning the nucleotide sequence to germline. J gave up 1 base and V 3 bases, and 6 bases lay outside the gene matches. This CDR3 has 14 amino acids. Germline CDR1 reads VTNTFY; CDR2 reads YDVSTARD (reference sequence). CDR3 nucleotides: TGTGCCACCTGGGACGGCCCTAATTATTATAAGAAACTCTTT. This gives the protein CATWDGPNYYKKLF.

This chain connects TRGV4 to TRGJ1 or TRGJ2. TCRdb supplies no J gene; here it was assigned by aligning the nucleotide sequence to germline. In germline, CDR1 is EGSTGY, CDR2 YDSYTSSV. Losses at the gene ends were 1 base for V and 0 bases for J; bases not matched to a gene: 3. The CDR3 sequence is 14 residues long. The CDR3 sequence is CATWDGGNYYKKLF. CDR3 DNA: TGTGCCACCTGGGATGGAGGGAATTATTATAAGAAACTCTTT.

This clone ranks as large. The chain employs TRGV3 and TRGJ1 or TRGJ2. TCRdb carries no J gene annotation; the J gene was assigned here by matching the DNA with germline. Trimming took 3 bases from V and 2 from J; bases not matched to a gene: 10. CDR3 length: 15 amino acids. Germline V lookup: CDR1 VTNTFY, CDR2 YDVSTARD (reference sequence). The CDR3 region is CATWDVGKDYYKKLF. The CDR3 region has the DNA TGTGCCACCTGGGACGTAGGGAAGGATTATTATAAGAAACTCTTT.

In the case of this clone: This sample also contains other DNA sequences that code for the same CDR3. The J gene is TRGJ1 or TRGJ2, the V gene TRGV8. TCRdb carries no J gene annotation; the J gene was assigned here by matching the DNA with germline. With 5 bases clipped from V and 0 bases from J, the junction kept 4 bases outside the gene matches. CDR1 and CDR2 from the germline V gene are VENAVY and YDSYNSRV. The CDR3 extends over 13 amino acids. Here the CDR3 DNA reads TGTGCCACCTGGGTTCTGAATTATTATAAGAAACTCTTT. Its protein is CATWVLNYYKKLF.

This clone was counted a few times. The gene calls are TRGV4 and TRGJ1 or TRGJ2. Matching the DNA to germline supplied the J gene, which TCRdb does not give. The CDR3 runs 14 residues. Trimming at V came to 0 bases and at J to 1 base, leaving 3 bases not matched to a gene. Germline CDR1 EGSTGY, CDR2 YDSYTSSV. The CDR3 region is CATWDGDNYYKKLF. Here the CDR3 DNA reads TGTGCCACCTGGGATGGGGATAATTATTATAAGAAACTCTTT.

For this clone: Possible read error: a much larger clone is one base away. The rearrangement uses TRGV5 and TRGJ1 or TRGJ2. TCRdb lists no J gene, so it was determined here by aligning the DNA to germline. Per germline, CDR1 VINAFY and CDR2 YDVSNSKD. This CDR3 is built from 13 residues. The CDR3, as DNA: TGTGCCACCTGGAACAGGCCGGGCTATAAGAAACTCTTT. Protein: CATWNRPGYKKLF.

By share of the sample, this clone is large (0.1 to 1%). V gene TRGV4 combines with J gene TRGJ1 or TRGJ2. The V gene's germline CDR1 is EGSTGY and CDR2 YDSYTSSV. The CDR3 spans 13 residues. The junction had 10 bases not matched to a gene; V was cut back by 0 bases and J by 11 bases. The CDR3 spells CATWDGHRSQKLF. The DNA for the CDR3 is TGTGCCACCTGGGATGGGCACCGGTCCCAGAAACTCTTT.

V and J are TRGV4 and TRGJ1 or TRGJ2. TCRdb lists no J gene, so it was determined here by aligning the DNA to germline. This CDR3 has 13 amino acids. V was clipped by 5 bases and J by 0 bases; unmatched bases: 4. Per the germline V gene, CDR1 is EGSTGY and CDR2 is YDSYTSSV. The CDR3 loop reads CATWGGNYYKKLF. CDR3 nucleotides: TGTGCCACCTGGGGGGGGAATTATTATAAGAAACTCTTT.

This clone was found a few times. The chain couples TRGV4 to TRGJ1 or TRGJ2. Trimming at V came to 3 bases and at J to 4 bases, leaving 6 bases not matched to a gene. Germline CDR1 reads EGSTGY; CDR2 reads YDSYTSSV. The CDR3 loop spans 13 amino acids. In DNA form, the CDR3 reads TGTGCCACCTGGGATAAGTACTATTATAAGAAACTCTTT. This codes for CATWDKYYYKKLF.

As regards this clone: A clone one base away is much larger, so this may be a read error. CDR3 in DNA: TGTGCCACCTGGGATACCGCTGGTTGGTTCAAGATATTT. Encoded protein: CATWDTAGWFKIF. The chain has TRGV3 and TRGJP1. The J gene, left out of TCRdb, was set here by checking the DNA against germline. The CDR3 loop spans 13 amino acids. Germline V gene sequence: CDR1 VTNTFY, CDR2 YDVSTARD (reference sequence).

Comments on this clone: Since a much larger clone is just one base distant, this may be a read error. The V and J genes are TRGV4 and TRGJ1 or TRGJ2. The J gene comes from matching the DNA to germline here; TCRdb lacks it. The CDR3 loop spans 13 amino acids. Germline V gene lookup returns CDR1 EGSTGY and CDR2 YDSYTSSV. V lost 2 bases and J lost 7; bases outside the gene matches: 8. For the CDR3, the DNA is TGTGCCACCTGGGATGTGTTGGGGTATAAGAAACTCTTT. Amino acids: CATWDVLGYKKLF.

Only a few counts were recorded for this clone. V gene TRGV4 combines with J gene TRGJ1 or TRGJ2. Assignment of the J gene here rests on matching the DNA to germline, because TCRdb gives none. Unmatched junction bases numbered 4, after V lost 0 bases and J lost 2 bases. Germline CDR1 EGSTGY, CDR2 YDSYTSSV. The CDR3 consists of 14 residues. CDR3 bases: TGTGCCACCTGGGATGGGCAGTATTATTATAAGAAACTCTTT. Translated: CATWDGQYYYKKLF.

Concerning this clone: A much larger clone differs by one base, so this may be a read error. V is TRGV2 and J is TRGJ1 or TRGJ2. The J gene is not listed in TCRdb, so it was assigned here from a DNA match to germline. CDR1 EGSNGY and CDR2 YDSYNSKV come from the germline V gene. This CDR3 region has 13 residues. The CDR3 nucleotides read TGTGCCACCTGGGGCGGGACCATTGACAAGAAACTCTTT. It specifies CATWGGTIDKKLF.

In its sample, this clone is large. The chain joins TRGV3 to TRGJ1 or TRGJ2. Losses at the gene ends were 0 bases for V and 10 bases for J; bases not matched to a gene: 6. Germline CDR1 VTNTFY, CDR2 YDVSTARD (reference sequence). The CDR3 totals 12 residues. DNA for the CDR3: TGTGCCACCTGGGACAGGTATCGCAAGAAACTCTTT. Translating gives CATWDRYRKKLF.

Judged by abundance, this clone is large. The rearrangement links TRGV4 to TRGJ1 or TRGJ2. CDR3 length: 12 amino acids. In germline, CDR1 is EGSTGY, CDR2 YDSYTSSV. V gave up 2 bases and J gave up 5 bases; unmatched junction bases: 3. The CDR3 here is CATWDANYKKLF. The CDR3 nucleotides read TGTGCCACCTGGGATGCGAATTATAAGAAACTCTTT.

The chain couples TRGV3 to TRGJ1 or TRGJ2. The J gene, left out of TCRdb, was set here by checking the DNA against germline. This CDR3 contains 12 residues. Germline CDR1 VTNTFY, CDR2 YDVSTARD (reference sequence). V shed 9 bases and J 0 bases; nucleotides not matched to a gene: 5. CDR3 bases: TGTGCCACCGGAGTGAATTATTATAAGAAACTCTTT. Amino acids: CATGVNYYKKLF.

This clone came up a few times. The rearrangement joins TRGV4 to TRGJ1 or TRGJ2. TCRdb is silent on the J gene; assignment here came from matching the DNA to germline. The junction had 4 bases not matched to a gene; V was cut back by 5 bases and J by 3 bases. Per germline, CDR1 EGSTGY and CDR2 YDSYTSSV. This CDR3 region has 12 residues. The CDR3 DNA reads TGTGCCACCTGGGGGGGTTATTATAAGAAACTCTTT. Translation: CATWGGYYKKLF.